This TCR beta chain was captured in a study of blood T cell repertoires in COVID-19. This table comes from immunoSEQ multiplex PCR, and its TCRdb copy is limited to in-frame clones, with some not included. Of 150,000 to 200,000 clones listed, about nine tenths are singletons. Trimming removed 7 bases from V and 0 bases from J; junction bases left unmatched: 5. Germline V gives CDR1 MNHEY, CDR2 SVGAGI. CDR3 length: 14 amino acids. The specimen sequenced was peripheral blood. The gene calls are TRBV6-5 and TRBJ1-1; TRBD1 matches at 7 bases. The sequence derives from a man aged 35 to 55 with acute or convalescent COVID-19. The CDR3 DNA is TGTGCCAGCAAGCCGGGACAGATGAACACTGAAGCTTTCTTT. Its translation is CASKPGQMNTEAFF.